This is a list of T cell receptor beta chains from one sample in a study of CD8 T cells in Susac syndrome. In TCRdb, the immunoSEQ multiplex PCR reads were re-called with MiXCR into one record per CDR3 protein. The sample carries around 170,000 distinct CDR3 sequences, more than 85% recorded once. Sequencing used CD8+ T cells from PBMCs. These receptors all come from a human donor with Susac syndrome. The CDR3 runs from the conserved cysteine through the conserved F or W. Each record gives: J gene, clone size, V gene, D gene, CDR3 DNA, CDR3 protein. The D gene is left open where the match is weak. Some rows mark clone size as missing; the rest say once, few, many or name a class of expanded clone.

j_gene: TRBJ2-7; abundance: once; v_gene: TRBV29-1; d_gene: .; CDR3nt: TGCAGCGTTGATTCGGGGGGACAGAACGACTACGAGCAGTACTTC; CDR3aa: CSVDSGGQNDYEQYF
j_gene: TRBJ1-1; abundance: .; v_gene: TRBV4-2; d_gene: .; CDR3nt: TGTGCCAGCAGCCAAGTATATGGGTCTGAAGCTTTCTTT; CDR3aa: CASSQVYGSEAFF
j_gene: TRBJ2-7; abundance: .; v_gene: TRBV21-1; d_gene: .; CDR3nt: TGTGCCAGCAGCAAATTCTGGGCAGGGGTGACCTACGAGCAGTACTTC; CDR3aa: CASSKFWAGVTYEQYF
j_gene: TRBJ1-4; abundance: .; v_gene: TRBV29-1; d_gene: TRBD1; CDR3nt: TGCAGCGTTGACCCGGGACAGGGGTTTCAGATTAATGAAAAACTGTTTTTT; CDR3aa: CSVDPGQGFQINEKLFF
j_gene: TRBJ2-7; abundance: .; v_gene: TRBV20-1; d_gene: TRBD1; CDR3nt: TGCAGTGCCGTAGAACCGGGACAGACCTACGAGCAGTACTTC; CDR3aa: CSAVEPGQTYEQYF
j_gene: TRBJ2-3; abundance: .; v_gene: TRBV2; d_gene: .; CDR3nt: TGTGCCAACCCCAAGGGTAACTCCCCCACAGATACGCAGTATTTT; CDR3aa: CANPKGNSPTDTQYF
j_gene: TRBJ2-1; abundance: once; v_gene: TRBV5-1; d_gene: TRBD2; CDR3nt: TGCGCCAGCAGCAGGGGGGTAGGGACTAGCGGGTCCAATGAGCAGTTCTTC; CDR3aa: CASSRGVGTSGSNEQFF
j_gene: TRBJ2-2; abundance: once; v_gene: TRBV9; d_gene: .; CDR3nt: TGTGCCAGCAGCGTAGATCTACACCTGAACACCGGGGAGCTGTTTTTT; CDR3aa: CASSVDLHLNTGELFF
j_gene: TRBJ2-7; abundance: .; v_gene: TRBV6-5; d_gene: .; CDR3nt: TGTGCCAGCAGCCCTCTGGAAAACTACGAGCAGTACTTC; CDR3aa: CASSPLENYEQYF
j_gene: TRBJ1-1; abundance: .; v_gene: TRBV9; d_gene: .; CDR3nt: TGTGCCAGCAGCTCCGGACAGCCGAACACTGAAGCTTTCTTT; CDR3aa: CASSSGQPNTEAFF
j_gene: TRBJ1-1; abundance: .; v_gene: TRBV11-1; d_gene: TRBD1; CDR3nt: TGTGCCAGCAGCTTAGTTTGGTCCGGGACAGACGATTTCTTGTACACTGAAGCTTTCTTT; CDR3aa: CASSLVWSGTDDFLYTEAFF
j_gene: TRBJ2-2; abundance: .; v_gene: TRBV9; d_gene: .; CDR3nt: TGTGCCAGCAGCGCCTACACAGGGACCGGGGAGCTGTTTTTT; CDR3aa: CASSAYTGTGELFF
j_gene: TRBJ2-1; abundance: .; v_gene: TRBV5-1; d_gene: .; CDR3nt: TGCGCCAGCAGCCTAGCAGCGCCATCCAATGAGCAGTTCTTC; CDR3aa: CASSLAAPSNEQFF
j_gene: TRBJ2-7; abundance: .; v_gene: TRBV4-1; d_gene: TRBD1; CDR3nt: TGCGCCAGCCGCCCCTTTTCCGGGACAGGGGACGAAGTGGACGAGCAGTACTTC; CDR3aa: CASRPFSGTGDEVDEQYF
j_gene: TRBJ1-1; abundance: .; v_gene: TRBV29-1; d_gene: .; CDR3nt: TGCAGCGTTGAAAGAGGGGGATGGGCTGAAGCTTTCTTT; CDR3aa: CSVERGGWAEAFF
j_gene: TRBJ2-2; abundance: .; v_gene: TRBV7-8; d_gene: .; CDR3nt: TGTGCCAGCAGCTCAACAGGGTCCCCCGGGGAGCTGTTTTTT; CDR3aa: CASSSTGSPGELFF
j_gene: TRBJ1-1; abundance: .; v_gene: TRBV13; d_gene: .; CDR3nt: TGTGCCAGCAGCTCTACAGGCGGGATCACTGAAGCTTTCTTT; CDR3aa: CASSSTGGITEAFF
j_gene: TRBJ1-1; abundance: .; v_gene: TRBV14; d_gene: .; CDR3nt: TGTGCCAGCAGCCAATATCCAGCTTACAATAGAAACACTGAAGCTTTCTTT; CDR3aa: CASSQYPAYNRNTEAFF
j_gene: TRBJ2-1; abundance: .; v_gene: TRBV20-1; d_gene: TRBD2; CDR3nt: TGCAGTGCTAGAGAACCGGGACTAGCGATGAATGAGCAGTTCTTC; CDR3aa: CSAREPGLAMNEQFF
j_gene: TRBJ2-5; abundance: .; v_gene: TRBV18; d_gene: TRBD1; CDR3nt: TGTGCCAGCTCACCGCCGGGACAGACAACACAAGAGACCCAGTACTTC; CDR3aa: CASSPPGQTTQETQYF
j_gene: TRBJ2-1; abundance: .; v_gene: TRBV5-4; d_gene: .; CDR3nt: TGTGCCAGCAGCTTCAGGGGAGGAAATGAGCAGTTCTTC; CDR3aa: CASSFRGGNEQFF
j_gene: TRBJ2-7; abundance: .; v_gene: TRBV20-1; d_gene: .; CDR3nt: TGCAGTGCGGAACCGTCGGAACTAGCCTCCTACGAGCAGTACTTC; CDR3aa: CSAEPSELASYEQYF
j_gene: TRBJ2-7; abundance: .; v_gene: TRBV7-2; d_gene: .; CDR3nt: TGTGCCAGCAGCTCAGACAGGGAGGCCCTCATGCTCCCCTACGAGCAGTACTTC; CDR3aa: CASSSDREALMLPYEQYF
j_gene: TRBJ2-5; abundance: .; v_gene: TRBV6-6; d_gene: .; CDR3nt: TGTGCCAGCAGCCCCAGGGGGGGAGCGATGGACCAGTACTTC; CDR3aa: CASSPRGGAMDQYF
j_gene: TRBJ2-3; abundance: .; v_gene: TRBV20-1; d_gene: .; CDR3nt: TGCAGTGCTACAGGGCCAGATACGCAGTATTTT; CDR3aa: CSATGPDTQYF
j_gene: TRBJ2-7; abundance: once; v_gene: TRBV25-1; d_gene: .; CDR3nt: TGTGCCAGCAGTGGGCTTTCCTACGAGCAGTACTTC; CDR3aa: CASSGLSYEQYF
j_gene: TRBJ2-7; abundance: .; v_gene: TRBV4-1; d_gene: TRBD1; CDR3nt: TGCGCCAGCAGCCCCGAGGACAGGCTATCCTACGAGCAGTACTTC; CDR3aa: CASSPEDRLSYEQYF
j_gene: TRBJ1-1; abundance: .; v_gene: TRBV9; d_gene: .; CDR3nt: TGTGCCAGCAGCGTAGGGCAGACTGCCACTGAAGCTTTCTTT; CDR3aa: CASSVGQTATEAFF
j_gene: TRBJ1-6; abundance: .; v_gene: TRBV7-9; d_gene: .; CDR3nt: TGTGCCAGCAGCTTAGGTGAGACAGTGAATTCACCCCTCCACTTT; CDR3aa: CASSLGETVNSPLHF
j_gene: TRBJ2-1; abundance: .; v_gene: TRBV4-1; d_gene: .; CDR3nt: TGCGCCAGCAGCCAAGGGTCCCTAGCTTCCAATGAGCAGTTCTTC; CDR3aa: CASSQGSLASNEQFF
j_gene: TRBJ1-5; abundance: .; v_gene: TRBV3-1; d_gene: .; CDR3nt: TGTGCCAGCAGCCAAGTCCCGACAGTCAATCAGCCCCAGCATTTT; CDR3aa: CASSQVPTVNQPQHF
j_gene: TRBJ2-7; abundance: .; v_gene: TRBV2; d_gene: .; CDR3nt: TGTGCCAGCGGACTATCCGAGCAGTACTTC; CDR3aa: CASGLSEQYF
j_gene: TRBJ2-6; abundance: .; v_gene: TRBV5-4; d_gene: .; CDR3nt: TGTGCCAGCAGCCAACAGGTCTCTGGGGCCAACGTCCTGACTTTC; CDR3aa: CASSQQVSGANVLTF
j_gene: TRBJ1-2; abundance: .; v_gene: TRBV29-1; d_gene: TRBD1; CDR3nt: TGCAGCGCTTCGGGACAGAGCTTCGTTGGCTACACCTTC; CDR3aa: CSASGQSFVGYTF
j_gene: TRBJ2-7; abundance: .; v_gene: TRBV7-9; d_gene: .; CDR3nt: TGTGCCAGCAGCCCCGGGACATCAAGACGCGAGCAGTACTTC; CDR3aa: CASSPGTSRREQYF